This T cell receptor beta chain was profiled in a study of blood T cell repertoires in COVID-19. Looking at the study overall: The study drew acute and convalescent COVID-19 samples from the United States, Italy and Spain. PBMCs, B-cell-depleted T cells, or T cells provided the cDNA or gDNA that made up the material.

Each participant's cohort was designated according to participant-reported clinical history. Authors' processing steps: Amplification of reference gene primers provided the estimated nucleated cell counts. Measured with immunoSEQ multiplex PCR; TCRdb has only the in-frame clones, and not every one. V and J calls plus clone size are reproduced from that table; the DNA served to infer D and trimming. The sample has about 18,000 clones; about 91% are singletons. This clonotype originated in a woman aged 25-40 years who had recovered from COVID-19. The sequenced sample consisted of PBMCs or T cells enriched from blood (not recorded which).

The CDR3 DNA sequence: TGTGCCAGCAGCTTAGATAGTGGTTCACCCCTCCACTTT. It is translated as CASSLDSGSPLHF. V and J are TRBV11-3 and TRBJ1-6; no definite D call. The CDR3 is 13 amino acids. Looked up from germline, CDR1 is SGHNT and CDR2 is YENEEA. The V end was cut by 0 bases, the J end by 9 bases, with 6 bases between.